This passage covers 6 T cell receptor beta chains from one sample sequenced in a study of blood T cell repertoires in COVID-19. Sequenced by immunoSEQ multiplex PCR; TCRdb stores in-frame clones only, minus some. The sample yields about 44,000 clones, around 87% seen once. Sequencing was done on a sample of peripheral blood. These TCRs come from a human donor in a cohort sampled during active COVID-19.

V gene TRBV4-1 combines with J gene TRBJ1-2, with D possibly being TRBD1 (6 bases). CDR1 is MGHRA, CDR2 YSYEKL, per germline. V shed 0 bases and J shed 4 bases, with 12 bases lying between them. The CDR3 loop spans 15 amino acids. CDR3 residues: CASSQDWGQVYGYTF. CDR3 bases: TGCGCCAGCAGCCAAGACTGGGGGCAGGTCTATGGCTACACCTTC.

The V gene is TRBV6-2 or TRBV6-3, the J gene TRBJ2-3, with 11 bases aligning to TRBD2. Trimming at V came to 5 bases and at J to 3 bases, leaving 4 bases not matched to a gene. The CDR3 totals 15 residues. Germline V gene lookup returns CDR1 MNHEY and CDR2 SVGEGT. The CDR3 here is CASSIGTSGTDTQYF. In DNA form, the CDR3 reads TGTGCCAGCAGTATCGGGACTAGCGGAACAGATACGCAGTATTTT.

The CDR3 nucleotides are TGTGCCAGCAGTTTATCGGGCAGGGGGCTCTCCTACGAGCAGTACTTC. It is translated as CASSLSGRGLSYEQYF. V usage is TRBV27 and J usage is TRBJ2-7; 8 bases fit TRBD1. Germline CDR1 and CDR2: MNHEY and SMNVEV (reference sequence). This CDR3 comprises 16 residues. The V gene end was trimmed by 0 bases and the J gene end by 0 bases; junction bases not matched to a gene: 4.

This chain links TRBV6-2 or TRBV6-3 with TRBJ2-3; 8 nucleotides line up with TRBD2. With 0 bases clipped from V and 5 bases from J, the junction kept 10 bases outside the gene matches. Germline V gene lookup returns CDR1 MNHEY and CDR2 SVGEGT. The CDR3 length is 17 residues. This CDR3 is CASSYSSSSGRRDTQYF. For the CDR3, the DNA is TGTGCCAGCAGTTACTCGAGTTCCAGCGGGAGAAGAGATACGCAGTATTTT.

The chain joins TRBV9 to TRBJ2-2; the D is unclear. The CDR3 sequence is 13 residues long. The germline V gene encodes CDR1 SGDLS and CDR2 YYNGEE. V lost 3 bases and J 4 bases, leaving 7 bases between the germline ends. As DNA, the CDR3 is TGTGCCAGCAGCGGTCATAGCACCGGGGAGCTGTTTTTT. Translation: CASSGHSTGELFF.

The rearrangement uses TRBV21-1 and TRBJ2-5; the DNA was not used to check the table's D call, TRBD2. TRBV21-1 is given as a pseudogene. The CDR3 length is 20 residues. The CDR3, as DNA: TGTGCCAGCTTTCTTAGTAAGGAATACCTTACTAGCGGGTACCAAGAGACCCAGTACTTC. Translated, it gives CASFLSKEYLTSGYQETQYF.